These 14 T cell receptor beta chains were sequenced from one sample in a study of vaccination and CD4 T cells after COVID-19. An Oncomine TCR Beta short-read assay was used to sequence the DNA from cultured CD4+ T cells. TCRdb analysed the PCR reads with MiXCR anew, one entry per CDR3 protein. The data show more than 12,000 distinct CDR3 sequences, about 50% seen once. Antigens of these TCRs are unknown. Treatment defined: approximately 9-day PBMC culture with coronavirus spike peptide pools or control peptides (ViraFEST assay). What was sequenced was CD4+ T cells from blood, cultured in vitro. Source of these receptors: a human donor who had recovered from COVID-19.

This rearrangement joins TRBV15 to TRBJ1-5; no reliable D call. Per the germline V gene, CDR1 is LNHNV and CDR2 is YYDKDF (reference sequence). The CDR3 spans 13 residues. V lost 1 base and J 4 bases, leaving 5 bases between the germline ends. The CDR3 DNA reads TGTGCCACCAGCAGAGCCTCAAATCAGCCCCAGCATTTT. Translating it yields CATSRASNQPQHF.

J is TRBJ2-1 and V is TRBV7-2; D is possibly TRBD1 or TRBD2 (5 bases each). V was pared by 8 bases and J by 0 bases, with 8 bases between. The CDR3 has 13 residues. Per the germline V gene, CDR1 is SGHTA and CDR2 is FQGNSA. CDR3: CASGGSSYNEQFF. The CDR3 bases are TGTGCCAGCGGGGGAAGCTCCTACAATGAGCAGTTCTTC.

Worth noting for this clonotype: A much larger clone lies one base from this, so it may be a read error. The V and J genes are TRBV6-1 and TRBJ2-7; no clear D. CDR3 length: 13 residues. Germline CDR1 MNHNS, CDR2 SASEGT. CDR3 DNA sequence: TGTGCCAGCTGCCCCGGCGGCCTTTACGAGCGGTACTTC. This encodes CASCPGGLYERYF.

The chain carries TRBV6-1 and TRBJ2-7, with D unclear. The CDR3 is 13 amino acids. The V end was cut by 5 bases, the J end by 1 base, with 9 bases between. Germline V gene sequence: CDR1 MNHNS, CDR2 SASEGT. This chain's CDR3 is CASSRTGSYEQYF. For the CDR3, the DNA is TGTGCCAGCAGTCGGACGGGTTCCTACGAGCAGTACTTC.

This sequence joins TRBV6-1 and TRBJ2-7, with a weak D call TRBD2 (6 bases). Germline CDR1 reads MNHNS; CDR2 reads SASEGT. V was shortened by 6 bases and J by 2 bases, with 17 bases between the two germline ends. CDR3 size: 15 residues. The CDR3 region is CASSKEGGEAYEQYF. The CDR3 bases are TGTGCCAGCAGCAAAGAAGGAGGGGAAGCCTACGAGCAGTACTTC.

The V gene is TRBV24-1, the J gene TRBJ2-3; D not resolved. Germline assignment: CDR1 KGHDR and CDR2 SFDVKD. The CDR3 extends over 15 amino acids. V gave up 3 bases and J gave up 3 bases, with 12 bases separating them. CDR3 amino acids: CATSDQSVLTDTQYF. In DNA, the CDR3 is TGTGCCACCAGTGATCAAAGCGTGCTGACAGATACGCAGTATTTT.

This chain connects TRBV6-1 to TRBJ1-5, with D maybe TRBD1 (6 bases). CDR1 MNHNS and CDR2 SASEGT come from the germline V gene. V shed 6 bases and J shed 7 bases, with 13 bases lying between them. The CDR3 sequence is 13 residues long. CDR3 region: CASSPTGNQPQHF. The CDR3 DNA follows: TGTGCCAGCAGCCCCACAGGGAACCAGCCCCAGCATTTT.

A few counts support this clonotype. The chain recombines TRBV10-3 with TRBJ2-1; maybe TRBD2 (5 bases). The ends were cut back, 0 bases at V and 3 bases at J, with 9 bases in the middle. The CDR3 contains 15 residues. The germline gives CDR1 ENHRY, CDR2 SYGVKD. The CDR3 sequence: CAISESVGNYNEQFF. The CDR3 DNA sequence: TGTGCCATCAGTGAGTCGGTCGGGAACTACAATGAGCAGTTCTTC.

The chain links TRBV28 to TRBJ1-4; tentative D call: TRBD1 (5 bases). The CDR3 is 13 residues long. Germline V gene sequence: CDR1 MDHEN, CDR2 SYDVKM. The ends were cut back, 8 bases at V and 7 bases at J, with 14 bases in the middle. The CDR3 nucleotides read TGTGCCAGCGGGGCTGGTGGCCGTGAAAAACTGTTTTTT. This gives the protein CASGAGGREKLFF.

J is TRBJ2-5 and V is TRBV7-6; 10 bases agree with TRBD1. This CDR3 region has 16 residues. V dropped 5 bases and J dropped 4; count of bases not matched to a gene: 10. From germline, CDR1 is SGHVS and CDR2 FNYEAQ. The CDR3 reads CASSARQGAVGETQYF. Here the CDR3 DNA reads TGTGCCAGCAGCGCCAGACAGGGGGCGGTGGGAGAGACCCAGTACTTC.

This clonotype is labeled large. The rearrangement uses TRBV10-3 and TRBJ2-2, with 10 positions matching TRBD2. This CDR3 has 16 amino acids. Germline-derived CDR1 and CDR2 are ENHRY and SYGVKD. V lost 8 bases and J lost 7; bases outside the gene matches: 13. DNA of the CDR3: TGTGCCATCGGAGATAGGCTAGCGGGAGCCGACGGGGAGCTGTTTTTT. Translation gives CAIGDRLAGADGELFF.

The chain joins TRBV6-4 to TRBJ1-2; the D gene is possibly TRBD1 (5 bases). CDR3 length: 16 amino acids. The ends were cut back, 8 bases at V and 3 bases at J, with 22 bases in the middle. Looked up from germline, CDR1 is MRHNA and CDR2 is SNTAGT. The CDR3 DNA follows: TGTGCCAGCTGCCCGGACAAGCGAAAAAGCCACTATGGCTACACCTTC. It encodes CASCPDKRKSHYGYTF.

This chain connects TRBV5-1 to TRBJ2-7; 8 bases agree with TRBD1. The germline CDR1 and CDR2 sequences are SGHRS and YFSETQ. The J segment lost 3 bases and the V segment lost 4 bases, leaving 3 bases of the junction unmatched. The CDR3 consists of 13 residues. For the CDR3, the DNA is TGCGCCAGCAGCACAGACAGGGGCTACGAGCAGTACTTC. Translation gives CASSTDRGYEQYF.

Judged by abundance, this clonotype is medium-sized. The rearrangement links TRBV11-2 to TRBJ2-7; 11 bases are shared with TRBD2. Germline V lookup: CDR1 SGHAT, CDR2 FQNNGV. The CDR3 is made up of 16 amino acids. V trimming: 7 bases; J trimming: 6 bases; junction bases outside the gene matches: 14. The CDR3 DNA is TGTGCCAGCATCCAGTCACTAGCGGGAGCTATTAGCGAGCAGTACTTC. It specifies CASIQSLAGAISEQYF.